The following is a T cell receptor (beta chain) sequence with its context. Its antigen remains unidentified. No qualities accompany the bases; no much larger clone lies one base away. The data belong to a study of blood T cell repertoires in COVID-19 (dated by TCRdb to 2018 to 2021). The study in broad terms: Samples from collaborators originated in the United States, Italy and Spain and spanned both the acute and convalescent phases of COVID-19. Where HLA class I and class II types were available, the types were taken from metadata supplied by the sample provider, not from assay-based typing. The prospective study material was composed of cDNA or gDNA derived from T cells, B-cell-depleted T cells, or PBMCs. Sample metadata almost always included a de-identified subject ID, COVID-19 status, age in years and sex. The samples were drawn from the first 160 participants of the ongoing ImmuneRACE study and from some 1,300 subjects provided by 6 global collaborators. The dataset comprised deeply sampled blood TCRbeta repertoires from subjects exposed to, actively infected with, or recovered from COVID-19. The repertoires were made available in a free public database intended to serve as a resource for research on the immune response to SARS-CoV-2. What the work shows at the level of the full study, not this receptor alone: Clinical and demographic metadata were provided uncurated, with the amount varying by source and participant.

The CDR3 runs 15 residues from the cysteine to the phenylalanine. Only the CDR3 portion is preserved as DNA: 45 bases, with reading frame beginning at the first base. The germline V gene supplies CDR1 SGHVS and CDR2 FNYEAQ. Germline trimming amounts to 5 bases on V and 0 bases on J, with 5 as the count of junction bases outside the gene matches. The collaborating institutions used their own protocols to collect whole blood in K2EDTA tubes. For TCRbeta analysis, collaborators shipped samples as frozen whole blood, isolated PBMCs, or DNA extracted from either of those sample types. TCRbeta CDR3 regions were amplified from genomic DNA using the immunoSEQ Assay, a bias-controlled multiplex PCR. In the source study's methods: Within the assay, amplification of reference gene primers was used to estimate how many nucleated cells each sample contained. To quantify the absolute abundance of each unique TCRbeta CDR3 rearrangement, sequence reads were collapsed and filtered. Productive Simpson clonality was computed per sample as the square root of Simpson's diversity index over productive rearrangements. Here the immuneACCESS table is served through TCRdb, limited to in-frame sequences with V and J called. Missing clones are a known gap in these copies; in checked studies unresolved V genes cover under half, and the rest lacks a known reason. V, J and clone size reflect that table, while D and trimming were determined from the DNA. This sample has approximately 40,000 clones in its table, and 75% to 90% of those were observed once. Clones ranked in the top ten supply around 20% of the sample.

The chain couples TRBV7-6 to TRBJ2-3; the central 7 bases match TRBD1. The TCR sequence derives from an elderly woman in a cohort sampled during active or convalescent COVID-19. What was sequenced was peripheral blood. The CDR3 region has the sequence CASSIGTASTDTQYF. In nucleotide form, the sequence is TGTGCCAGCAGCATCGGGACAGCCAGCACAGATACGCAGTATTTT.